Given below is one T cell receptor (beta chain) in context. The antigen is undetermined. These data come from a study of T cell repertoires in cytomegalovirus infection. Study at large: From public TCR beta signatures came an indication of both CMV infection and matching HLA type.

TCRdb itself ran the reads through MiXCR, one entry per CDR3 protein. Of 50,000 or so distinct CDR3 sequences listed, around 21% are singletons. This CDR3 is built from 16 residues. The V segment lost 3 bases and the J segment 3 bases; nucleotides outside the gene matches: 7. Germline lookup yields CDR1 SGDLS and CDR2 YYNGEE. The starting material was CD8+ T cells from cultured PBMCs, obtained from culture after CMV antigen stimulation. The V and J genes are TRBV9 and TRBJ1-5, with TRBD1 matching over 9 bases. The receptor's source is a human donor in good health (CMV status not recorded). Some clones in this sample may be carry-over from other donors' samples. CDR3 sequence (DNA): TGTGCCAGCAGCGCTCCGACAGGGGGTGCCAATCAGCCCCAGCATTTT. This translates into CASSAPTGGANQPQHF.